This entry concerns a single T cell receptor (beta chain). Here immunoSEQ multiplex PCR was the method, and the copy in TCRdb shows in-frame clones only, minus some. The data show over 85,000 clones, with roughly 91% seen just once and about 8.6% held by the top ten. The sample comes from a study of control samples from healthy donors and cancer patients. This receptor was obtained from a woman between 50 and 59 years old with colorectal cancer. The material sequenced was PBMCs.

CDR3 nucleotide sequence: TGTGCCAGCAGGGGACAGGGGATTTTGAACACTGAAGCTTTCTTT. Translation gives CASRGQGILNTEAFF. The chain links TRBV6-5 to TRBJ1-1, with 10 nucleotides matching TRBD1. The CDR3 runs to 15 residues. V shed 6 bases and J 0 bases; nucleotides not matched to a gene: 4. CDR1 MNHEY and CDR2 SVGAGI come from the germline V gene.